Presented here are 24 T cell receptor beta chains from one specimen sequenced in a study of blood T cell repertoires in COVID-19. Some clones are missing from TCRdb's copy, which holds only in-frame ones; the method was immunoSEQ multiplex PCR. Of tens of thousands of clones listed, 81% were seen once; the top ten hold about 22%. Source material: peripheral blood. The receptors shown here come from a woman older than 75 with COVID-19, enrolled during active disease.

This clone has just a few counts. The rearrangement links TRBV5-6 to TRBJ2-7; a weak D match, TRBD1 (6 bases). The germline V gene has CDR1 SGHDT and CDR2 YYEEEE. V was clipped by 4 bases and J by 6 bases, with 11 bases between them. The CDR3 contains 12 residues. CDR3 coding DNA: TGTGCCAGCAGCCCCACAGGGTCCGAGCAGTACTTC. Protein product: CASSPTGSEQYF.

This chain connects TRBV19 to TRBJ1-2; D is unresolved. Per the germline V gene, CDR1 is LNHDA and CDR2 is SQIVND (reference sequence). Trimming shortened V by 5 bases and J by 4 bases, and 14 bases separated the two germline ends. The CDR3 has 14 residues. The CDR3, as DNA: TGTGCCAGTAGTTCGAGGAGAGGGCGCTATGGCTACACCTTC. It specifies CASSSRRGRYGYTF.

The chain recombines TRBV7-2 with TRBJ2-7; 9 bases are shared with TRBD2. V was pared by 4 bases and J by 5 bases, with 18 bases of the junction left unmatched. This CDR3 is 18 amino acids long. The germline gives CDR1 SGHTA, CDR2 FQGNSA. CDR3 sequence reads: CASSSPMGGAGGGNEQYF. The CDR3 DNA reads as TGTGCCAGCAGCTCCCCCATGGGGGGGGCGGGGGGGGGAAACGAGCAGTACTTC.

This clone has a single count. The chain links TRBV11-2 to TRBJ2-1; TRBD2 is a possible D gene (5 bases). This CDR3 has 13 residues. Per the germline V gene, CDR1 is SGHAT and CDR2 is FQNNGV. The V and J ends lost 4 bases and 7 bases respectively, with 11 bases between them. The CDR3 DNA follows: TGTGCCAGCAGCTACGGCGGGTCGAATGAGCAGTTCTTC. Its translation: CASSYGGSNEQFF.

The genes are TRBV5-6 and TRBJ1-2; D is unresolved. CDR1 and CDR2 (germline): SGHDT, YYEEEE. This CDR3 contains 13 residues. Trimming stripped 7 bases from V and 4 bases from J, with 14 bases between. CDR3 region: CASLWGAGYGYTF. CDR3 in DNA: TGTGCCAGCTTGTGGGGAGCTGGCTATGGCTACACCTTC.

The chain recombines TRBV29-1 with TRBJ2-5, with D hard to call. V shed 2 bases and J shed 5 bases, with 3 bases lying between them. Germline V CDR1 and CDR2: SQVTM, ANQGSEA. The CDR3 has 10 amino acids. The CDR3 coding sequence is TGCAGCGTTGAACGGGAGACCCAGTACTTC. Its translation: CSVERETQYF. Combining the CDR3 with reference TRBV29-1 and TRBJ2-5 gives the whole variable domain SAVISQKPSRDICQRGTSLTIQCQVDSQVTMMFWYRQQPGQSLTLIATANQGSEATYESGFVIDKFPISRPNLTFSTLTVSNMSPEDSSIYLCSVERETQYFGPGTRLLVL.

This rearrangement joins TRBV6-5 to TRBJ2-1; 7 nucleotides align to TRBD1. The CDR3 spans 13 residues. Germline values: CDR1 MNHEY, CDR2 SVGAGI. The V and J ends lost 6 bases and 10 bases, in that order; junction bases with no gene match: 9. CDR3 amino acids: CASRRTGFGEQFF. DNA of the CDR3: TGTGCCAGCAGGCGGACAGGATTCGGAGAGCAGTTCTTC.

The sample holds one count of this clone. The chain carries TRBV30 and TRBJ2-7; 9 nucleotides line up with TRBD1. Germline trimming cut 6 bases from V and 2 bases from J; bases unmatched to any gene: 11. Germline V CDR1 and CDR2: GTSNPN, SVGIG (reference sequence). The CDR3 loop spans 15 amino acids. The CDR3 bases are TGTGCCTGTTACTACCCGGGACAGGGAACCTACGAGCAGTACTTC. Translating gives CACYYPGQGTYEQYF.

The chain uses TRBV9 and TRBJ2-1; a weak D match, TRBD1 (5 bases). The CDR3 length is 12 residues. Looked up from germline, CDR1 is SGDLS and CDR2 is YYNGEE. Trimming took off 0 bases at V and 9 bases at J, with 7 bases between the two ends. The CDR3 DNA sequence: TGTGCCAGCAGCGTAGTAGGGGCTGAGCAGTTCTTC. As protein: CASSVVGAEQFF.

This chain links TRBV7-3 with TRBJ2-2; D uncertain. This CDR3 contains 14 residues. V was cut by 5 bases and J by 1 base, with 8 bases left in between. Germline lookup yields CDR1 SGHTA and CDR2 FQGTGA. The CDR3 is CASSPNWNTGELFF. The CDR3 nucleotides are TGTGCCAGCAGCCCGAACTGGAACACCGGGGAGCTGTTTTTT.

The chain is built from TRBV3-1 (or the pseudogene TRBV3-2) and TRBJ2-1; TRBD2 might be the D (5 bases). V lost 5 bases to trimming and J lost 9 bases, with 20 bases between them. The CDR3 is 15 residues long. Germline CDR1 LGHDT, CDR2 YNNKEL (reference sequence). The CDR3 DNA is TGTGCCAGCAGCTCGCGGACTGGAATCCTAGGTGAGCAGTTCTTC. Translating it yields CASSSRTGILGEQFF.

CDR3 in DNA: TGTGCCAGCCGATTCTCGGGACAGGGGACAGATACGCAGTATTTT. Amino acid sequence: CASRFSGQGTDTQYF. The genes are TRBV28 and TRBJ2-3; 10 bases match TRBD1. Germline V gene sequence: CDR1 MDHEN, CDR2 SYDVKM. The CDR3 runs 15 residues. Trimming took 8 bases from V and 3 from J; bases not matched to a gene: 8.

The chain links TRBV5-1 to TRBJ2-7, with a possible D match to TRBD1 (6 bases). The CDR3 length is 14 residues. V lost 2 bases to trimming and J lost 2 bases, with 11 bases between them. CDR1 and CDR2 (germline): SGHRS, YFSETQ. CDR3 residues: CASSLQGDPYEQYF. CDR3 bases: TGCGCCAGCAGCTTACAGGGAGACCCCTACGAGCAGTACTTC.

In nucleotides, the CDR3 is TGTGCCAGCAGTTTTTCCGGGTTGGGACACCGTGGTGCTTTCTTT. Translation: CASSFSGLGHRGAFF. The chain is built from TRBV27 and TRBJ1-1; tentatively, D is TRBD1 (6 bases). The CDR3 totals 15 residues. The ends were cut back, 3 bases at V and 11 bases at J, with 22 bases in the middle. Germline V gene data show CDR1 as MNHEY and CDR2 as SMNVEV (reference sequence).

The CDR3 sequence is CASSTSGTWGETQYF. Written as DNA, the CDR3 is TGTGCCAGCAGTACTAGCGGGACCTGGGGAGAGACCCAGTACTTC. The chain joins TRBV6-2 or TRBV6-3 to TRBJ2-5; the match to TRBD2 covers 10 bases. Germline-derived CDR1 and CDR2 are MNHEY and SVGEGT. This CDR3 region has 15 residues. Unmatched junction bases numbered 7, after V lost 5 bases and J lost 4 bases.

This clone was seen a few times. DNA of the CDR3: TGTGCCAGCATGAAAGCGTACAATGAGCAGTTCTTC. Amino acid sequence: CASMKAYNEQFF. The chain employs TRBV2 and TRBJ2-1; no firm D call. The CDR3 is made up of 12 amino acids. Trimming left V 7 bases short and J 4 bases short, with 8 bases between. Germline-derived CDR1 and CDR2 are SNHLY and FYNNEI.

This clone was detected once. The CDR3 DNA follows: TGTGCCAGCAGTGACAGTTACAATCAGCCCCAGCATTTT. This encodes CASSDSYNQPQHF. The rearrangement uses TRBV2 and TRBJ1-5; no firm D call. The CDR3 has 13 amino acids. V was trimmed by 3 bases and J by 3 bases, leaving 6 bases between them. The germline gives CDR1 SNHLY, CDR2 FYNNEI.

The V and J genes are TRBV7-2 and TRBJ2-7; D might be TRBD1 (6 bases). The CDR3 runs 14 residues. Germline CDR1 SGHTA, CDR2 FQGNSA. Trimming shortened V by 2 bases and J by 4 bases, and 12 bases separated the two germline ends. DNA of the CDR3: TGTGCCAGCAGCTTACCAGGGGCAGTATACGAGCAGTACTTC. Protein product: CASSLPGAVYEQYF.

CDR3 residues: CAWSPGVISSGNTIYF. CDR3 in DNA: TGTGCCTGGAGCCCCGGGGTCATCAGCTCTGGAAACACCATATATTTT. V usage is TRBV30 and J usage is TRBJ1-3, with D uncertain. The CDR3 is 16 residues long. The germline CDR1 and CDR2 sequences are GTSNPN and SVGIG (reference sequence). The V end was cut by 3 bases, the J end by 0 bases, with 15 bases between. Based on the CDR3 plus reference TRBV30 and TRBJ1-3, the full variable domain is SQTIHQWPATLVQPVGSPLSLECTVEGTSNPNLYWYRQAAGRGLQLLFYSVGIGQISSEVPQNLSASRPQDRQFILSSKKLLLSDSGFYLCAWSPGVISSGNTIYFGEGSWLTVV.

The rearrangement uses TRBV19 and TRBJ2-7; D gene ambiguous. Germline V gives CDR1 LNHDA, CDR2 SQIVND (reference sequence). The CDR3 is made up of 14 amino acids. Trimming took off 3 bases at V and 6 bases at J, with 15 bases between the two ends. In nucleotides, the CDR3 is TGTGCCAGTAGTATCAACTACCTTCGGAGCGAGCAGTACTTC. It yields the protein CASSINYLRSEQYF. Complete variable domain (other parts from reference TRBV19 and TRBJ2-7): DGGITQSPKYLFRKEGQNVTLSCEQNLNHDAMYWYRQDPGQGLRLIYYSQIVNDFQKGDIAEGYSVSREKKESFPLTVTSAQKNPTAFYLCASSINYLRSEQYFGPGTRLTVT.

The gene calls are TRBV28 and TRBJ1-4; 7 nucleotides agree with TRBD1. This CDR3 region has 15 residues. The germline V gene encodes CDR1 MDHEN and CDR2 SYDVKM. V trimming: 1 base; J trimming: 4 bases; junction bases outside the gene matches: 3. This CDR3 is CASSLLTGNNEKLFF. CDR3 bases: TGTGCCAGCAGTTTATTGACAGGGAATAATGAAAAACTGTTTTTT. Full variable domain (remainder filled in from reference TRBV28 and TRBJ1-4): DVKVTQSSRYLVKRTGEKVFLECVQDMDHENMFWYRQDPGLGLRLIYFSYDVKMKEKGDIPEGYSVSREKKERFSLILESASTNQTSMYLCASSLLTGNNEKLFFGSGTQLSVL.

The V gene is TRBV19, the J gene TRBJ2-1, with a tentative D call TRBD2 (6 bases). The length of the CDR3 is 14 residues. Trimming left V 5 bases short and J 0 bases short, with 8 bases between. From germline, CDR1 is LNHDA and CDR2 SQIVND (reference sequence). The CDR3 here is CASSGGTSYNEQFF. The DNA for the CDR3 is TGTGCCAGTAGTGGCGGGACCTCCTACAATGAGCAGTTCTTC.

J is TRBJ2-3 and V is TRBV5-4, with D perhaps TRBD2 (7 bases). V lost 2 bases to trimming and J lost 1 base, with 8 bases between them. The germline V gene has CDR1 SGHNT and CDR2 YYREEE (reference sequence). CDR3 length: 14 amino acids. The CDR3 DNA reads TGTGCCAGCAGCTTAGGGGGGGGCACAGATACGCAGTATTTT. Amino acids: CASSLGGGTDTQYF.

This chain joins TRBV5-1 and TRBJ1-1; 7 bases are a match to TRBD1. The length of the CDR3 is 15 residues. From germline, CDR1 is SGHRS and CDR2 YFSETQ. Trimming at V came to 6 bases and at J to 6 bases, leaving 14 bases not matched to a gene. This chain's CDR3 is CASKPQGVQTAEAFF. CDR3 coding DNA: TGCGCCAGCAAACCGCAGGGGGTCCAAACGGCTGAAGCTTTCTTT.